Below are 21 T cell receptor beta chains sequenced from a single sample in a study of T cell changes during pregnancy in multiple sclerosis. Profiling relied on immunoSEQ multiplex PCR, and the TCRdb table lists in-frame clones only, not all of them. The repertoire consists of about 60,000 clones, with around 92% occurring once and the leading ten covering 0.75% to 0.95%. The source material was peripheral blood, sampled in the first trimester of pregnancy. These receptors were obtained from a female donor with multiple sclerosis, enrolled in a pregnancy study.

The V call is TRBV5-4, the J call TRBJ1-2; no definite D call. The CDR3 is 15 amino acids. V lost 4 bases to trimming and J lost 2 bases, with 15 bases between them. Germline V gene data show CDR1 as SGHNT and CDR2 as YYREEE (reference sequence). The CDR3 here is CASSPYSTGNYGYTF. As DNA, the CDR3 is TGTGCCAGCAGCCCCTACTCGACGGGGAACTATGGCTACACCTTC. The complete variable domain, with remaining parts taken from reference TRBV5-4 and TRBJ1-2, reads ETGVTQSPTHLIKTRGQQVTLRCSSQSGHNTVSWYQQALGQGPQFIFQYYREEENGRGNFPPRFSGLQFPNYSSELNVNALELDDSALYLCASSPYSTGNYGYTFGSGTRLTVV.

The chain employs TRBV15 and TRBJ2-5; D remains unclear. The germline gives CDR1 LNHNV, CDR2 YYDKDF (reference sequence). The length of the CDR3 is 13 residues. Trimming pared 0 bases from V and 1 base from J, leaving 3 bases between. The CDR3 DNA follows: TGTGCCACCAGCAGAGATCTCCAAGAGACCCAGTACTTC. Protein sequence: CATSRDLQETQYF.

The CDR3 bases are TGTGCCAGCAGCTTAGAGAGCGGGGGAGGCATTCAGTACTTC. This codes for CASSLESGGGIQYF. The chain combines TRBV7-2 with TRBJ2-4, with 8 nucleotides matching TRBD2. V was clipped by 1 base and J by 9 bases; unmatched bases: 5. The CDR3 runs 14 residues. Germline assignment: CDR1 SGHTA and CDR2 FQGNSA.

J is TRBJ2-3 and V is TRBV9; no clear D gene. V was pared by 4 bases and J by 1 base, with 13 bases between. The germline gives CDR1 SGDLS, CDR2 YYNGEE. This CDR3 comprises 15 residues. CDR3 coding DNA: TGTGCCAGCAGCCCGCATACTACCCGCACAGATACGCAGTATTTT. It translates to CASSPHTTRTDTQYF.

Here the CDR3 DNA reads TGTGCCATCCAGGGGGGAGACACCGGGGAGCTGTTTTTT. Amino acid sequence: CAIQGGDTGELFF. The chain has TRBV6-4 and TRBJ2-2, with D perhaps matching TRBD1 (7 bases). Germline V gene lookup returns CDR1 MRHNA and CDR2 SNTAGT. Trimming pared 10 bases from V and 3 bases from J, leaving 12 bases between. The length of the CDR3 is 13 residues.

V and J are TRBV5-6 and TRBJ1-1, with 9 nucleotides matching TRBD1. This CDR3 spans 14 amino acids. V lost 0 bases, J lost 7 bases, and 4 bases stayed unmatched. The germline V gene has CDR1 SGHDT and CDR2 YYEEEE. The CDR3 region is CASSLANRGREAFF. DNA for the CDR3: TGTGCCAGCAGCTTGGCCAACAGGGGGCGTGAAGCTTTCTTT. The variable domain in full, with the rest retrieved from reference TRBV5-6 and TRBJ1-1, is DAGVTQSPTHLIKTRGQQVTLRCSPKSGHDTVSWYQQALGQGPQFIFQYYEEEERQRGNFPDRFSGHQFPNYSSELNVNALLLGDSALYLCASSLANRGREAFFGQGTRLTVV.

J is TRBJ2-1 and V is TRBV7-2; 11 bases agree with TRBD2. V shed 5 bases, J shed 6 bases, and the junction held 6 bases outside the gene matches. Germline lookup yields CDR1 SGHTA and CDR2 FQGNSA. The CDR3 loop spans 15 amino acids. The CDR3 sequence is CASSHSGGVTNEQFF. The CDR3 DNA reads TGTGCCAGCAGCCATAGCGGGGGGGTCACCAATGAGCAGTTCTTC.

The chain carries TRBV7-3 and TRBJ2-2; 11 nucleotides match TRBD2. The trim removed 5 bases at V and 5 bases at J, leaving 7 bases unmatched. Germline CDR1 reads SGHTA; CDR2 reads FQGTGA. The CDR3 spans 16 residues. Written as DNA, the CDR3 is TGTGCCAGCAGCCCCCTAGCGGGGGGAGAGACCGGGGAGCTGTTTTTT. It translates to CASSPLAGGETGELFF.

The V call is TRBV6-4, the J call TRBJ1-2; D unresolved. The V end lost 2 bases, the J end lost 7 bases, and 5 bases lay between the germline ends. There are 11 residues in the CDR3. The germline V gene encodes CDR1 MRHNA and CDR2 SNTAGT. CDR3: CASSDIGGYTF. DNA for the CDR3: TGTGCCAGCAGTGACATCGGTGGCTACACCTTC.

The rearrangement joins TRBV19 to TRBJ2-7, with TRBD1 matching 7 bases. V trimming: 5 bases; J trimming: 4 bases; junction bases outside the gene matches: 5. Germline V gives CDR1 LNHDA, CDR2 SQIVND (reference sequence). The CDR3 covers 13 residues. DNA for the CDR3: TGTGCCAGTAGTTATCGCAGGGGGTACGAGCAGTACTTC. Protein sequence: CASSYRRGYEQYF. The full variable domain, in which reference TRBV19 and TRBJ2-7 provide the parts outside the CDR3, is DGGITQSPKYLFRKEGQNVTLSCEQNLNHDAMYWYRQDPGQGLRLIYYSQIVNDFQKGDIAEGYSVSREKKESFPLTVTSAQKNPTAFYLCASSYRRGYEQYFGPGTRLTVT.

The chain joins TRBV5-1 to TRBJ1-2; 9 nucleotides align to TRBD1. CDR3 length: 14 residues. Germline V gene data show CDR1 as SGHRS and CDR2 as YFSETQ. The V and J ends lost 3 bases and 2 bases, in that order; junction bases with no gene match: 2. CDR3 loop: CASSWDRVNYGYTF. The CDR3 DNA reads TGCGCCAGCAGCTGGGACAGGGTAAACTATGGCTACACCTTC.

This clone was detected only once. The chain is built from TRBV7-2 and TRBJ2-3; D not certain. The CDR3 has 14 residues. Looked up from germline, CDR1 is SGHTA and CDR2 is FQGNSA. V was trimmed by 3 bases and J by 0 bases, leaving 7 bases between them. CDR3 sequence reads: CASSLSASTDTQYF. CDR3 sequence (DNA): TGTGCCAGCAGCTTGAGTGCTAGCACAGATACGCAGTATTTT.

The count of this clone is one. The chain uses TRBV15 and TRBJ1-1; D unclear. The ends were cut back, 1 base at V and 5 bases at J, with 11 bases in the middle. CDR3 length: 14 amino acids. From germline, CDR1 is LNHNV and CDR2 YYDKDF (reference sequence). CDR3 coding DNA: TGTGCCACCAGCAGAGGAGCGATGGGTACTGAAGCTTTCTTT. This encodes CATSRGAMGTEAFF.

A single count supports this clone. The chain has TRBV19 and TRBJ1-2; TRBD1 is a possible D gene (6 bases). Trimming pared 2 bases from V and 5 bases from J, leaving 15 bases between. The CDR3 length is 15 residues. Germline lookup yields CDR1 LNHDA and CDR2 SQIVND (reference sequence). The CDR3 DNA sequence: TGTGCCAGTAGTATATCGGGGGGCAAACGGTATGGCTACACCTTC. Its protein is CASSISGGKRYGYTF.

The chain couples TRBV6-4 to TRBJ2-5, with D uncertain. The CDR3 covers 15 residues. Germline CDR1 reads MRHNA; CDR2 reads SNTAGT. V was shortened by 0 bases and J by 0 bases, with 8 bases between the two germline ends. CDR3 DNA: TGTGCCAGCAGTGACTCGACACAGTACCAAGAGACCCAGTACTTC. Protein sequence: CASSDSTQYQETQYF.

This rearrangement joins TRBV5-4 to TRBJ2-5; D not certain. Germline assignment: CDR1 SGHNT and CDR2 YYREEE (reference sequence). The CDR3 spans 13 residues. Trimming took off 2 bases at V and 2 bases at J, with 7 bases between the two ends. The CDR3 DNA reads TGTGCCAGCAGCTTTTCCCCTCAAGAGACCCAGTACTTC. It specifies CASSFSPQETQYF.

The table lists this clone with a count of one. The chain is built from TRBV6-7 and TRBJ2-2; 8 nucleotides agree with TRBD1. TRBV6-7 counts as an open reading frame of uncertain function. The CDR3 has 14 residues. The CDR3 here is CGRGTGEDTGELFF. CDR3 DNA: TGTGGACGGGGGACAGGAGAGGACACCGGGGAGCTGTTTTTT.

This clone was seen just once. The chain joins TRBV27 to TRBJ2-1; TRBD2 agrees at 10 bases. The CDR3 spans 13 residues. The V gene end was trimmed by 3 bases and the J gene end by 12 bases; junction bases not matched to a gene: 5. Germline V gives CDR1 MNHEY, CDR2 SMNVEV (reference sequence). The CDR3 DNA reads TGTGCCAGCAGTTTCCCGGGACTAGCGTCGCAGTTCTTC. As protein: CASSFPGLASQFF.

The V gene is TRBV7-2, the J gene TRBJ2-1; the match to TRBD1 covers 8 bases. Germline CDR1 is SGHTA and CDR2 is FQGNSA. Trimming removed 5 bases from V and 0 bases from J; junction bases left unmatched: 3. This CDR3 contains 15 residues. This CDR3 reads CASSRDRGSYNEQFF. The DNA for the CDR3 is TGTGCCAGCAGCCGTGACAGGGGCTCCTACAATGAGCAGTTCTTC.

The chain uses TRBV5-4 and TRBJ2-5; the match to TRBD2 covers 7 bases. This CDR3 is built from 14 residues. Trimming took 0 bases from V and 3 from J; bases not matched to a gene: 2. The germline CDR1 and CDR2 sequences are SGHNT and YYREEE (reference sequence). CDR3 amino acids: CASSLGGRKETQYF. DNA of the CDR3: TGTGCCAGCAGCTTGGGCGGGAGAAAAGAGACCCAGTACTTC.

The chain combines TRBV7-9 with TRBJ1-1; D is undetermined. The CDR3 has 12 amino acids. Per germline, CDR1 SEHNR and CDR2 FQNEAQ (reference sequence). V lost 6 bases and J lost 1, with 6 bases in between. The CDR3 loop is CASREGNTEAFF. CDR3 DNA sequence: TGTGCCAGCAGGGAGGGGAACACTGAAGCTTTCTTT. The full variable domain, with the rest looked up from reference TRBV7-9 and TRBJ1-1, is DTGVSQNPRHKITKRGQNVTFRCDPISEHNRLYWYRQTLGQGPEFLTYFQNEAQLEKSRLLSDRFSAERPKGSFSTLEIQRTEQGDSAMYLCASREGNTEAFFGQGTRLTVV.